The rows below give T cell receptor beta chains drawn from one sample of a study of shared clonotypes between healthy human individuals. Sequencing was performed with immunoSEQ multiplex PCR; in TCRdb, only in-frame clones are kept and a portion is missing. The repertoire holds roughly 380,000 clones, with 95% to 97% as singletons. Sequencing used memory CD8+ T cells sorted from blood. The source of these receptors is a man aged 30 to 39 in good health. CDR3s include the opening cysteine and the closing phenylalanine or tryptophan. The order of the fields is V gene, J gene, D gene, CDR3 protein. D genes are given only for firm matches.

>TRBV7-9|TRBJ1-1|NA
CASSLLEDTEAFF
>TRBV28|TRBJ2-7|NA
CASSFWGSDAYEQYF
>TRBV19|TRBJ2-3|NA
CASSIVSFDTQYF
>TRBV27|TRBJ2-5|NA
CASSPPGRAIQYF
>TRBV4-2|TRBJ2-7|TRBD2
CASSPGTSGESSYEQYF
>TRBV29-1|TRBJ1-4|NA
CSVGKTGTTNEKLFF
>TRBV19|TRBJ1-5|TRBD1
CASSIGQGFSNQPQHF
>TRBV19|TRBJ2-1|NA
CASSILDSYNEQFF
>TRBV5-4|TRBJ2-3|TRBD2
CASSPRTSGREDTQYF
>TRBV4-2|TRBJ2-3|TRBD2
CASSLYASGIADTQYF
>TRBV10-1|TRBJ2-7|NA
CASSDQGPTVLAARGYEQYF
>TRBV6-5|TRBJ1-1|NA
CASSQLVNTEAFF
>TRBV5-1|TRBJ2-7|TRBD1
CASSADRGGTVYRYEQYF
>TRBV15|TRBJ1-3|NA
CATSRDPGDTIYF
>TRBV6-1|TRBJ2-2|NA
CASSEGHLTGELFF
>TRBV9|TRBJ2-7|TRBD1
CASSVEGGTGIYEQYF
>TRBV10-3|TRBJ1-4|NA
CAISPNGGPTNEKLFF
>TRBV5-1|TRBJ2-1|TRBD2
CASSLATSGYNEQFF
>TRBV10-1|TRBJ2-5|TRBD2
CASRPGLAPRETQYF
>TRBV27|TRBJ2-7|NA
CASSRDTTYEQYF
>TRBV27|TRBJ1-5|TRBD1
CASTYGGTGDYSNQPQHF
>TRBV30|TRBJ1-1|NA
CAWSGTESRMDTEAFF
>TRBV5-5|TRBJ2-7|TRBD2
CASSLGAGGIYEQYF
>TRBV27|TRBJ2-7|NA
CASSLSRGAGVNEQYF
>TRBV28|TRBJ2-1|TRBD2
CASSPGLALYNEQFF
>TRBV28|TRBJ2-2|NA
CASSPSGGGYAGELFF
>TRBV7-9|TRBJ2-3|TRBD2
CASSPGLGDTQYF
>TRBV12-5|TRBJ2-3|TRBD2
CASGLGTSGTDTQYF
>TRBV5-1|TRBJ2-2|NA
CASRRTVTNTGELFF
>TRBV5-1|TRBJ2-2|NA
CASSLVPWGLSGELFF
>TRBV18|TRBJ2-7|NA
CASSGPIDYKYEQYF
>TRBV7-9|TRBJ2-3|NA
CASSLVGGDTQYF
>TRBV14|TRBJ2-5|TRBD2
CASSQAIAGGPFETQYF
>TRBV6-6|TRBJ1-3|TRBD1
CASRGTGPSSGNTIYF
>TRBV2|TRBJ1-4|NA
CASTEPRAAGEKLFF
>TRBV10-3|TRBJ2-1|NA
CATGTLYNEQFF
>TRBV29-1|TRBJ2-3|NA
CSVESPLGVGTQYTQYF
>TRBV28|TRBJ1-5|TRBD1
CASKESTGGNQPQHF
>TRBV11-3|TRBJ1-1|NA
CASSLDRNTEAFF
>TRBV18|TRBJ2-7|TRBD2
CASSPPSGTSGSSYEQYF
>TRBV28|TRBJ2-7|TRBD2
CASSSGLGEQYF
>TRBV29-1|TRBJ1-1|NA
CSVDGGQAFF
>TRBV7-2|TRBJ2-1|NA
CASSPRRNEQFF
>TRBV9|TRBJ2-3|NA
CASGSPRPDTQYF
>TRBV5-1|TRBJ1-5|TRBD1
CASSEGQGGNQPQHF
>TRBV30|TRBJ2-1|NA
CAWSKQYNEQFF
>TRBV7-9|TRBJ1-5|NA
CASSLGVQPQHF
>TRBV9|TRBJ1-3|NA
CASSVYGTSGNTIYF
>TRBV18|TRBJ1-1|TRBD1
CASSSQGEGTEAFF
>TRBV15|TRBJ2-2|TRBD1
CATSRYRGVTGELFF
>TRBV27|TRBJ2-7|NA
CASSLRSSSYEQYF
>TRBV20-1|TRBJ2-7|TRBD1
CRSVTGDEQYF
>TRBV10-1|TRBJ2-1|TRBD2
CASSESRLAGGEQFF
>TRBV10-3|TRBJ2-7|NA
CAIGRRSESSYEQYF
>TRBV10-3|TRBJ2-3|NA
CAIRGVDTQYF
>TRBV30|TRBJ2-2|NA
CAWSVSSSTGELFF
>TRBV30|TRBJ1-2|TRBD1
CAWTRQGAYGYTF
>TRBV7-9|TRBJ1-1|NA
CASSFEGTNTEAFF
>TRBV28|TRBJ1-5|TRBD1
CASSFTGGANQPQHF